Below are 15 T cell receptor beta chains sequenced from a single sample in a study of early T cells in non-severe SARS-CoV-2 infection. TCRdb re-called the 5' RACE reads through MiXCR, storing one row per CDR3 protein. Altogether roughly 40,000 distinct CDR3 sequences are present, roughly 5.7% being singletons, with the ten largest covering around 6.1%. The sample was whole blood. All receptors derive from an adult who was a healthcare worker with PCR-confirmed SARS-CoV-2 infection or an uninfected control (not recorded which).

The rearrangement joins TRBV6-5 to TRBJ1-5; D not certain. V gave up 6 bases and J gave up 1 base, with 10 bases separating them. There are 14 residues in the CDR3. Germline CDR1 and CDR2: MNHEY and SVGAGI. The CDR3 DNA reads as TGTGCCAGCAGGTCCCCTCACAGCAATCAGCCCCAGCATTTT. Protein sequence: CASRSPHSNQPQHF.

This clonotype was seen ten or more times. The CDR3: CASSTGTTDTQYF. CDR3 sequence (DNA): TGTGCCAGCAGCACCGGGACCACAGATACGCAGTATTTT. The genes are TRBV7-2 and TRBJ2-3, with D perhaps being TRBD1 or TRBD2 (5 bases each). Germline V gives CDR1 SGHTA, CDR2 FQGNSA. V lost 5 bases and J 2 bases, leaving 8 bases between the germline ends. This CDR3 comprises 13 residues.

This clonotype was seen ten or more times. The chain combines TRBV6-1 with TRBJ2-2; 8 nucleotides line up with TRBD2. Germline CDR1 is MNHNS and CDR2 is SASEGT. CDR3 length: 15 amino acids. Trimming cost V 2 bases and J 6 bases; bases outside gene matches: 5. The CDR3 nucleotides are TGTGCCAGCAGTGAATCGAGCGGGAGCGCCGGGGAGCTGTTTTTT. Its protein product is CASSESSGSAGELFF.

This clonotype was picked up a small number of times. CDR3: CASRGRTEVETQYF. The CDR3 DNA sequence: TGTGCCAGCAGGGGGAGGACCGAGGTGGAGACCCAGTACTTC. V gene TRBV7-9 combines with J gene TRBJ2-5; possible D gene TRBD2, 6 bases. Trimming took off 6 bases at V and 5 bases at J, with 16 bases between the two ends. Germline CDR1 reads SEHNR; CDR2 reads FQNEAQ (reference sequence). The CDR3 sequence is 14 residues long. The variable domain in full, with the rest retrieved from reference TRBV7-9 and TRBJ2-5, is DTGVSQNPRHKITKRGQNVTFRCDPISEHNRLYWYRQTLGQGPEFLTYFQNEAQLEKSRLLSDRFSAERPKGSFSTLEIQRTEQGDSAMYLCASRGRTEVETQYFGPGTRLLVL.

This sequence joins TRBV6-2 or TRBV6-3 and TRBJ2-1, with 7 nucleotides matching TRBD2. Germline CDR1 reads MNHEY; CDR2 reads SVGEGT. V was pared by 1 base and J by 7 bases, with 7 bases of the junction left unmatched. The CDR3 is 15 residues long. CDR3 nucleotide sequence: TGTGCCAGCAGTTACTTATCGGGAGGCTTAAATGAGCAGTTCTTC. Its translation: CASSYLSGGLNEQFF.

The chain combines TRBV12-3 or TRBV12-4 with TRBJ2-1, with D perhaps being TRBD1 or TRBD2 (5 bases each). Trimming shortened V by 3 bases and J by 0 bases, and 6 bases separated the two germline ends. The CDR3 totals 14 residues. The CDR3 here is CASSLGVSYNEQFF. The CDR3 DNA is TGTGCCAGCAGTTTGGGGGTCTCCTACAATGAGCAGTTCTTC.

This chain joins TRBV6-1 and TRBJ2-2; 7 nucleotides line up with TRBD1. The V segment lost 3 bases and the J segment 5 bases; nucleotides outside the gene matches: 9. Germline CDR1 and CDR2: MNHNS and SASEGT. This CDR3 is 16 amino acids long. The CDR3 nucleotides are TGTGCCAGCAGTGATTGGACAGGAAGTGGGACCGGGGAGCTGTTTTTT. Protein product: CASSDWTGSGTGELFF.

This clonotype occurred many times. The rearrangement uses TRBV5-4 and TRBJ2-1, with D hard to call. This CDR3 comprises 11 residues. From germline, CDR1 is SGHNT and CDR2 YYREEE (reference sequence). Trimming took 4 bases from V and 7 from J, leaving 6 bases between them. The CDR3 spells CASSQGNEQFF. CDR3 in DNA: TGTGCCAGCAGCCAAGGGAATGAGCAGTTCTTC.

This clonotype was counted many times. This chain joins TRBV6-5 and TRBJ1-4, with 9 nucleotides matching TRBD1. In germline, CDR1 is MNHEY, CDR2 SVGAGI. CDR3 length: 14 residues. The trim removed 6 bases at V and 6 bases at J, leaving 5 bases unmatched. For the CDR3, the DNA is TGTGCCAGCAGCCCCGGGACAGGGTATGAAAAACTGTTTTTT. As protein: CASSPGTGYEKLFF.

V is TRBV5-4 and J is TRBJ2-1; D gene ambiguous. Looked up from germline, CDR1 is SGHNT and CDR2 is YYREEE (reference sequence). Trimming removed 4 bases from V and 8 bases from J, with 7 bases in between. The CDR3 has 11 residues. The CDR3, as DNA: TGTGCCAGCAGCAGGAGCGATGAGCAGTTCTTC. Translated, it gives CASSRSDEQFF. Full variable domain (remainder filled in from reference TRBV5-4 and TRBJ2-1): ETGVTQSPTHLIKTRGQQVTLRCSSQSGHNTVSWYQQALGQGPQFIFQYYREEENGRGNFPPRFSGLQFPNYSSELNVNALELDDSALYLCASSRSDEQFFGPGTRLTVL.

The chain joins TRBV6-2 or TRBV6-3 to TRBJ1-1; D ambiguous. Per germline, CDR1 MNHEY and CDR2 SVGEGT. With 6 bases removed from V and 1 base from J, the gap between germline ends came to 12 bases. The CDR3 runs 14 residues. In DNA, the CDR3 is TGTGCCAGCAGCCCCCCCCGACGGAACACTGAAGCTTTCTTT. It yields the protein CASSPPRRNTEAFF.

Only a few counts were recorded for this clonotype. This sequence joins TRBV9 and TRBJ1-5; the D gene is possibly TRBD1 (6 bases). Trimming stripped 0 bases from V and 6 bases from J, with 10 bases between. Germline V lookup: CDR1 SGDLS, CDR2 YYNGEE. The CDR3 loop spans 14 amino acids. CDR3 sequence: CASSVEPGAQPQHF. CDR3 nucleotide sequence: TGTGCCAGCAGCGTAGAGCCGGGGGCTCAGCCCCAGCATTTT. Full variable domain (remainder filled in from reference TRBV9 and TRBJ1-5): DSGVTQTPKHLITATGQRVTLRCSPRSGDLSVYWYQQSLDQGLQFLIQYYNGEERAKGNILERFSAQQFPDLHSELNLSSLELGDSALYFCASSVEPGAQPQHFGDGTRLSIL.

This clonotype is categorized as medium-sized. The chain recombines TRBV20-1 with TRBJ2-5; TRBD1 matches 8 bases. The CDR3 extends over 13 amino acids. In germline, CDR1 is DFQATT, CDR2 SNEGSKA (reference sequence). The V and J ends lost 6 bases and 7 bases, in that order; junction bases with no gene match: 10. The CDR3 sequence is CSATDRGVGTQYF. The CDR3 nucleotides are TGCAGTGCCACAGACAGGGGCGTTGGGACCCAGTACTTC.

The gene calls are TRBV27 and TRBJ2-7, with D possibly being TRBD2 (6 bases). V lost 1 base and J 2 bases, leaving 12 bases between the germline ends. CDR3 size: 15 residues. Per the germline V gene, CDR1 is MNHEY and CDR2 is SMNVEV (reference sequence). The CDR3 is CASSLLAGSAYEQYF. Written as DNA, the CDR3 is TGTGCCAGCAGTTTATTGGCGGGATCCGCCTACGAGCAGTACTTC.

This clonotype was observed a handful of times. The V call is TRBV7-9, the J call TRBJ2-2; TRBD2 might be the D (6 bases). Germline V gene data show CDR1 as SEHNR and CDR2 as FQNEAQ (reference sequence). V dropped 1 base and J dropped 6 bases, with 9 bases sitting between them. This CDR3 contains 14 residues. The CDR3 coding sequence is TGTGCCAGCAGCTTAGATACTAGCCCCGGGGAGCTGTTTTTT. It specifies CASSLDTSPGELFF. The complete variable domain, with remaining parts taken from reference TRBV7-9 and TRBJ2-2, reads DTGVSQNPRHKITKRGQNVTFRCDPISEHNRLYWYRQTLGQGPEFLTYFQNEAQLEKSRLLSDRFSAERPKGSFSTLEIQRTEQGDSAMYLCASSLDTSPGELFFGEGSRLTVL.